This T cell receptor beta chain is from a study of blood T cell repertoires in COVID-19. Method: immunoSEQ multiplex PCR; TCRdb's copy keeps in-frame clones and lacks some. The top ten clones hold roughly 6.6% of a sample with 140,000 to 150,000 clones, 87% of them seen once. The CDR3 is 15 amino acids. Germline V CDR1 and CDR2: ENHRY, SYGVKD. With 10 bases removed from V and 1 base from J, the gap between germline ends came to 16 bases. Material: peripheral blood. This receptor was obtained from an elderly man with acute or convalescent COVID-19. V gene TRBV10-3 combines with J gene TRBJ2-2; possibly TRBD2 for D (6 bases). As DNA, the CDR3 is TGTGCCACCTCCCGTCTGGGGGGGAACACCGGGGAGCTGTTTTTT. Translating gives CATSRLGGNTGELFF.